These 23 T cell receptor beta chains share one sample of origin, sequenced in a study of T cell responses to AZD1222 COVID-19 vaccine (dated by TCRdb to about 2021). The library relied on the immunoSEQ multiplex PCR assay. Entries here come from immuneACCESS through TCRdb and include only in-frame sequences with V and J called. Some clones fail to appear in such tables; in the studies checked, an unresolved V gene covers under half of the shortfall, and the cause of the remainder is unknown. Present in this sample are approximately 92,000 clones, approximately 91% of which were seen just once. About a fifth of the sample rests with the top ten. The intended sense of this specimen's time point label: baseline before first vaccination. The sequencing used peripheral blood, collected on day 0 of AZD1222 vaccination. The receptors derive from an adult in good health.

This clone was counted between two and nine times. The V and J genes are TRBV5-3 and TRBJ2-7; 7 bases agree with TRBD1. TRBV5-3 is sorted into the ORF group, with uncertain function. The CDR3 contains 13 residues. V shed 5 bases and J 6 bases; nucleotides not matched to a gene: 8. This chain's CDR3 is CARRQNRGGEQYF. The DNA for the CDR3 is TGTGCCAGAAGGCAGAACAGGGGCGGCGAGCAGTACTTC.

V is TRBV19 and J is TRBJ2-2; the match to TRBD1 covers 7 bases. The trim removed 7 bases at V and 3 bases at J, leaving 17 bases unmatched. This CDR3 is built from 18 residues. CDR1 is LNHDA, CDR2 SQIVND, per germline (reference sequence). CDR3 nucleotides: TGTGCCAGTATCCACCGACTCGACAGGGCGAGGGACACCGGGGAGCTGTTTTTT. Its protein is CASIHRLDRARDTGELFF.

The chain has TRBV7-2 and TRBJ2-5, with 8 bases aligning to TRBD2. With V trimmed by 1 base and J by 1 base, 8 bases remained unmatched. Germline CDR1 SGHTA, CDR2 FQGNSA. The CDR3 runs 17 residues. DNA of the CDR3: TGTGCCAGCAGCTTAGTTTTGGCGGGGGGCCGCCAAGAGACCCAGTACTTC. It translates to CASSLVLAGGRQETQYF.

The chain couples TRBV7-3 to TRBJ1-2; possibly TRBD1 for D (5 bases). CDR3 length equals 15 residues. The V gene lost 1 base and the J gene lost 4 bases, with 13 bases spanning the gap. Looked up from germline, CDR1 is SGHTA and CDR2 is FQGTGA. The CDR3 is CASSLRSGRTYGYTF. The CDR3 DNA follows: TGTGCCAGCAGCTTAAGGTCGGGACGGACCTATGGCTACACCTTC.

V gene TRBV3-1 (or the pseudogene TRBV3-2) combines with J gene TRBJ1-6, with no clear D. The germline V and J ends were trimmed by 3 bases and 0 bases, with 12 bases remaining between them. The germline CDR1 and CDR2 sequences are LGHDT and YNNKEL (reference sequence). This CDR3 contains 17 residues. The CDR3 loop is CASSQFLLSSYNSPLHF. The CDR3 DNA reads TGTGCCAGCAGCCAGTTTTTGCTGAGCTCCTATAATTCACCCCTCCACTTT.

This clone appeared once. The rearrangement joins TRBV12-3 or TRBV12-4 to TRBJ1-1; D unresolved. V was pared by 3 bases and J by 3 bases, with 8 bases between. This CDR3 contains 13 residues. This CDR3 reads CASSLLRDTEAFF. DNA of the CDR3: TGTGCCAGCAGTTTGCTACGGGACACTGAAGCTTTCTTT.

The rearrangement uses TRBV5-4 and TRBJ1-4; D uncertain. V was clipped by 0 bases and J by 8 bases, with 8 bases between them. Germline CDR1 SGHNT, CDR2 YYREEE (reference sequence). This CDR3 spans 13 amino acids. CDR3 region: CASSLAGEEKLFF. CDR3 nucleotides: TGTGCCAGCAGCTTGGCCGGGGAGGAAAAACTGTTTTTT.

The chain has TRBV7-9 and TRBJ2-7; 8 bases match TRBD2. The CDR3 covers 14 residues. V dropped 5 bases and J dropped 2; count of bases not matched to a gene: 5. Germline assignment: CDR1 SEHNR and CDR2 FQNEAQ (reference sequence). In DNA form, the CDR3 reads TGTGCCAGCAGCGGAAGCGGGGGAACCTACGAGCAGTACTTC. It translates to CASSGSGGTYEQYF.

The chain's CDR3 is CASSQNLRGEQYF. The CDR3 DNA follows: TGTGCCAGCAGCCAGAACCTACGTGGAGAGCAGTACTTC. This rearrangement joins TRBV4-2 to TRBJ2-7, with no clear D. The CDR3 contains 13 residues. V lost 3 bases and J lost 7, with 13 bases in between. Germline V gene sequence: CDR1 LGHNA, CDR2 YNFKEQ.

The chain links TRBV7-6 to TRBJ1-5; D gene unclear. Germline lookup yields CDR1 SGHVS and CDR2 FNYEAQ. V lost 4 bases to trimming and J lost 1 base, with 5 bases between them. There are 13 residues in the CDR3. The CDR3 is CASSSSSNQPQHF. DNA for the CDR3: TGTGCCAGCAGCTCGTCAAGCAATCAGCCCCAGCATTTT.

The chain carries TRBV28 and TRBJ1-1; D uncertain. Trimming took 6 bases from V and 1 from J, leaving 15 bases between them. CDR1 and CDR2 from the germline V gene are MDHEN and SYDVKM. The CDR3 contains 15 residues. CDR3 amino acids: CASSRTGARNTEAFF. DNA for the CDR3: TGTGCCAGCAGCCGTACGGGCGCGCGGAACACTGAAGCTTTCTTT.

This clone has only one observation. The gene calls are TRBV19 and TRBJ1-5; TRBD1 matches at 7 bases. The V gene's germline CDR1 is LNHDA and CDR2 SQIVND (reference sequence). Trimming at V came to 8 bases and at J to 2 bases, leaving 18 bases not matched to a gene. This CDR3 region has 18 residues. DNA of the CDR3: TGTGCCAGTGATAATGGTGTGGCAGGGGGGTACGGCAATCAGCCCCAGCATTTT. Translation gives CASDNGVAGGYGNQPQHF.

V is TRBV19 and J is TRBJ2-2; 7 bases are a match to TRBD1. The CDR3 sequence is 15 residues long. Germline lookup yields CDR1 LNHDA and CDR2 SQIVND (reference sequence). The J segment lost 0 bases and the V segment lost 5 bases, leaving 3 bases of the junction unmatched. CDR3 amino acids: CASSFQGANTGELFF. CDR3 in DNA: TGTGCCAGTAGTTTTCAGGGGGCGAACACCGGGGAGCTGTTTTTT.

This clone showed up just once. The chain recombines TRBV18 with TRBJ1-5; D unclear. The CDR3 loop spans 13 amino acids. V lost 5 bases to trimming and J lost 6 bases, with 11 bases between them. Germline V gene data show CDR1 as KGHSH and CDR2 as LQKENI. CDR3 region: CASSGPNGQPQHF. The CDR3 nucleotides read TGTGCCAGCTCAGGGCCCAATGGTCAGCCCCAGCATTTT.

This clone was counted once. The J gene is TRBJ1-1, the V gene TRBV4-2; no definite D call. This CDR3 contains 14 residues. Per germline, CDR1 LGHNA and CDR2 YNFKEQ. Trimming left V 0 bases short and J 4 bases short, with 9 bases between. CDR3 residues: CASSQDRVATEAFF. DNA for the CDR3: TGTGCCAGCAGCCAAGATAGGGTAGCCACTGAAGCTTTCTTT.

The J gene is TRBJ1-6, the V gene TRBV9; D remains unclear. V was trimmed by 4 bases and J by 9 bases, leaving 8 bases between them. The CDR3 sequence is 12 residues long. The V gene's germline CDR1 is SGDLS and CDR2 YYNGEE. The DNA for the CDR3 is TGTGCCAGCAGCTCCCCGCCTTCACCCCTCCACTTT. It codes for CASSSPPSPLHF.

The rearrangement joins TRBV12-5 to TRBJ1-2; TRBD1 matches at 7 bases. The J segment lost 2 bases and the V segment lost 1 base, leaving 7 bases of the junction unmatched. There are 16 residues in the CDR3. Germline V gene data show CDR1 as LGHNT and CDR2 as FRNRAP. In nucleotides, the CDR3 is TGTGCTAGTGGTTTGGAACAGGGGCAGAGGAACTATGGCTACACCTTC. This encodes CASGLEQGQRNYGYTF. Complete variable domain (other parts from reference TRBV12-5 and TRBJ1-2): DARVTQTPRHKVTEMGQEVTMRCQPILGHNTVFWYRQTMMQGLELLAYFRNRAPLDDSGMPKDRFSAEMPDATLATLKIQPSEPRDSAVYFCASGLEQGQRNYGYTFGSGTRLTVV.

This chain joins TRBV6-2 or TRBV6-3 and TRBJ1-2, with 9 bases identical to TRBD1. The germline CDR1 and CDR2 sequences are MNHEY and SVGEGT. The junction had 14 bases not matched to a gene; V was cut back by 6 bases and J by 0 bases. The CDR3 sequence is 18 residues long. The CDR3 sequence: CASSSQGALTSSNYGYTF. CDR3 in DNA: TGTGCCAGCAGCTCACAGGGGGCGCTTACATCGTCTAACTATGGCTACACCTTC.

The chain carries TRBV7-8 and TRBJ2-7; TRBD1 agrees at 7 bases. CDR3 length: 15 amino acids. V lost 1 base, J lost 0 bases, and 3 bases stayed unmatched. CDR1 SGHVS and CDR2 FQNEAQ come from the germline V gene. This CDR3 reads CASSLEAGGSYEQYF. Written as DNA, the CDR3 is TGTGCCAGCAGCTTAGAGGCAGGGGGCTCCTACGAGCAGTACTTC. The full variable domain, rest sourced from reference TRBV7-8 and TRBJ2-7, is GAGVSQSPRYKVAKRGQDVALRCDPISGHVSLFWYQQALGQGPEFLTYFQNEAQLDKSGLPSDRFFAERPEGSVSTLKIQRTQQEDSAVYLCASSLEAGGSYEQYFGPGTRLTVT.

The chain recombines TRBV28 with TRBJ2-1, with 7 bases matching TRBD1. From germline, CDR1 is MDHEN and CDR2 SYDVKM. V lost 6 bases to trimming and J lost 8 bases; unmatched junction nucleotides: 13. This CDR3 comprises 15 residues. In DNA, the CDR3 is TGTGCCAGCAGCCCCGGGACAGTGAGTGCGCATGAGCAGTTCTTC. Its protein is CASSPGTVSAHEQFF.

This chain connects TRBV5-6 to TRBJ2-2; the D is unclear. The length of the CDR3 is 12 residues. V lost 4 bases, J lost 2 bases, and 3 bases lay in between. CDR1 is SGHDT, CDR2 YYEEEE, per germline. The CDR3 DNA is TGTGCCAGCAGCCCCAACACCGGGGAGCTGTTTTTT. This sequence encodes CASSPNTGELFF.

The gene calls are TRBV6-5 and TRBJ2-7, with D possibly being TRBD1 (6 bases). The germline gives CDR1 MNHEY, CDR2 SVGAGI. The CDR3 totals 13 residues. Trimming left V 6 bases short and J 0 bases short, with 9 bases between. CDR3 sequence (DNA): TGTGCCAGCAGGTCGACAGGCTCCTACGAGCAGTACTTC. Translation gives CASRSTGSYEQYF.

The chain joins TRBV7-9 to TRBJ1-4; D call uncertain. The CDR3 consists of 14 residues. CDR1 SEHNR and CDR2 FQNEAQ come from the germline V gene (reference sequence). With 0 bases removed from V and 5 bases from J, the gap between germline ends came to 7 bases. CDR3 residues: CASSLALENEKLFF. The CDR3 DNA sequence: TGTGCCAGCAGCTTAGCGCTGGAGAATGAAAAACTGTTTTTT.